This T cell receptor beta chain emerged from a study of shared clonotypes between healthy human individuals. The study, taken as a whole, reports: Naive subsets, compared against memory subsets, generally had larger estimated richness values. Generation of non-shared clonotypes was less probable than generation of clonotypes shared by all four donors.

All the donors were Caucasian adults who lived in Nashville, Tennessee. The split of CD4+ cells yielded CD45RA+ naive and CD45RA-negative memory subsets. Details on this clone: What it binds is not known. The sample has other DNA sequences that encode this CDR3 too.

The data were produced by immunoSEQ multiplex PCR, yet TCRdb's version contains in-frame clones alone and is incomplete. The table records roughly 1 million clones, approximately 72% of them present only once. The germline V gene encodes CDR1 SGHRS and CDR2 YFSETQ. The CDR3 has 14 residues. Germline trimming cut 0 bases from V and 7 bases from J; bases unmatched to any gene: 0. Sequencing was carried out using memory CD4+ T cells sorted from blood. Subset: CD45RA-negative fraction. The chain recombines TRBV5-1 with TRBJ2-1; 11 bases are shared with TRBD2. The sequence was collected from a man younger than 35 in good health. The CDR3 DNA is TGCGCCAGCAGCTTGGCTAGCGGGGGGAATGAGCAGTTCTTC. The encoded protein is CASSLASGGNEQFF.